This is a list of T cell receptor beta chains from one sample in a study of CD8 T cells in ankylosing spondylitis. TCRdb reprocessed the 5' RACE reads with MiXCR, giving one entry per CDR3 protein. The data show 150,000 to 200,000 distinct CDR3 sequences, around 19% seen once. The source material was blood, either unsorted or a sorted T cell fraction (not recorded which). The receptors come from a male donor with ankylosing spondylitis or in good health (not recorded which). Each CDR3 is given with its conserved first and last residue. The D gene is left open where the match is weak. The size entry is marked missing in some rows and otherwise reads once, few, many or a size class.

v_gene	abundance	d_gene	j_gene	CDR3aa
TRBV28	-	TRBD1	TRBJ2-4	CASSFARGLGIQYF
TRBV7-9	many	-	TRBJ1-5	CASSSGPNQPQHF
TRBV18	-	-	TRBJ2-3	CASSPLRTDTQYF
TRBV7-9	few	TRBD2	TRBJ2-1	CASSLQAGENEQFF
TRBV30	-	-	TRBJ1-3	CAWSEQGLNSGNTIYF
TRBV12-3/TRBV12-4	once	-	TRBJ1-5	CASSLSSGATDQPQHF
TRBV10-3	-	TRBD2	TRBJ2-1	CAISDRSGRRASYNEQFF
TRBV5-1	few	-	TRBJ2-7	CASSNGTTLYEQYF
TRBV5-1	many	TRBD1	TRBJ2-1	CASSIGQGAHEQFF
TRBV12-3/TRBV12-4	many	TRBD1	TRBJ2-2	CASSRQGVPGELFF
TRBV7-3	-	TRBD1	TRBJ2-3	CASSPHRGRTDTQYF
TRBV2	many	-	TRBJ2-1	CASRPGGGYNEQFF
TRBV29-1	many	-	TRBJ1-5	CSVVFNLNQPQHF
TRBV27	-	-	TRBJ2-1	CASPGGPAGDEQFF
TRBV11-2	few	-	TRBJ2-1	CASSWSGSYNEQFF
TRBV5-1	many	-	TRBJ1-1	CASKADPNTEAFF